The 3 T cell receptor beta chains below all came from one sample that was sequenced in a study of T cell responses to AZD1222 COVID-19 vaccine. The repertoire was sequenced with immunoSEQ multiplex PCR; TCRdb's copy has only in-frame clones and lacks some. Found here are roughly 100,000 clones, roughly nine tenths of them singletons; the top ten hold 1.3%. The source material was peripheral blood, sampled on day 0 of AZD1222 vaccination. The receptors here all came from an adult in good health.

The rearrangement uses TRBV28 and TRBJ2-7; 9 bases fit TRBD1. V shed 5 bases and J 2 bases; nucleotides not matched to a gene: 7. The CDR3 contains 15 residues. CDR1 is MDHEN and CDR2 is SYDVKM in the germline V gene. The CDR3 here is CASSPTGTGTYEQYF. The DNA of the CDR3 is TGTGCCAGCAGTCCGACCGGGACAGGGACCTACGAGCAGTACTTC.

The chain couples TRBV5-5 to TRBJ1-5, with D tentatively TRBD1 (5 bases). The germline V gene has CDR1 SGHKS and CDR2 YYEKEE (reference sequence). V lost 0 bases and J 7 bases, leaving 11 bases between the germline ends. The CDR3 contains 14 residues. The CDR3 here is CASSLAVGVQPQHF. The CDR3 DNA is TGTGCCAGCAGCTTGGCGGTAGGGGTCCAGCCCCAGCATTTT. Full variable domain (rest looked up from reference TRBV5-5 and TRBJ1-5): DAGVTQSPTHLIKTRGQQVTLRCSPISGHKSVSWYQQVLGQGPQFIFQYYEKEERGRGNFPDRFSARQFPNYSSELNVNALLLGDSALYLCASSLAVGVQPQHFGDGTRLSIL.

The V call is TRBV7-6, the J call TRBJ2-3; TRBD2 matches at 8 bases. Losses at the gene ends were 7 bases for V and 0 bases for J; bases not matched to a gene: 9. Germline V gene data show CDR1 as SGHVS and CDR2 as FNYEAQ. The CDR3 runs 16 residues. In DNA, the CDR3 is TGTGCCAGCACCCTAAGCACTAGCGGAAGCACAGATACGCAGTATTTT. Translation: CASTLSTSGSTDTQYF.